Listed below are T cell receptor beta chains from one sample, sequenced in a study of blood T cell repertoires in COVID-19. Data came from immunoSEQ multiplex PCR; TCRdb stores just in-frame clones and leaves some out. The table records approximately 90,000 clones, 80% of them present only once. Specimen: peripheral blood. These receptors were obtained from a woman older than 75 with acute or convalescent COVID-19. Both conserved end residues are part of each CDR3. Fields, in order: J gene, V gene, clone size, D gene, CDR3 protein, CDR3 DNA. D genes are given only for firm matches. The size field is filled for only some rows; it gives once, few, many or a size class.

TRBJ1-5 | TRBV4-1 | NA | TRBD1 | CASSQQGQANQPQHF | TGCGCCAGCAGCCAACAAGGACAGGCCAATCAGCCCCAGCATTTT
TRBJ2-3 | TRBV19 | NA | TRBD2 | CASSIGSGSSVDTQYF | TGTGCCAGTAGTATAGGTAGCGGGAGTTCAGTAGATACGCAGTATTTT
TRBJ2-1 | TRBV5-5 | NA | NA | CASSLEWLTRVFEQFF | TGTGCCAGCAGCTTGGAGTGGTTAACACGGGTCTTTGAGCAGTTCTTC
TRBJ1-2 | TRBV18 | NA | TRBD1 | CASSPKPRDRYSGYTF | TGTGCCAGCTCACCAAAACCCCGGGACAGATATTCTGGCTACACCTTC
TRBJ1-4 | TRBV5-8 | NA | NA | CASNRQVGNEKLFF | TGTGCCAGCAACAGACAGGTCGGAAATGAAAAACTGTTTTTT
TRBJ1-3 | TRBV18 | NA | NA | CASSPPGFSGNTIYF | TGTGCCAGCTCACCCCCAGGATTCTCTGGAAACACCATATATTTT
TRBJ1-2 | TRBV12-3/TRBV12-4 | NA | NA | CASSFKGVEGYTF | TGTGCCAGCAGTTTTAAAGGGGTTGAAGGCTACACCTTC
TRBJ1-1 | TRBV2 | once | NA | CASSGWGLLNTEAFF | TGTGCCAGCAGTGGGTGGGGACTGCTGAACACTGAAGCTTTCTTT
TRBJ2-1 | TRBV5-5 | NA | TRBD2 | CASSPSGRVNEQFF | TGTGCCAGCAGTCCTAGCGGGAGAGTGAATGAGCAGTTCTTC
TRBJ2-7 | TRBV18 | NA | NA | CASSPDSYEQYF | TGTGCCAGCTCCCCGGACAGCTACGAGCAGTACTTC
TRBJ1-2 | TRBV6-1 | NA | NA | CASSEERWRYNGYTF | TGTGCCAGCAGTGAAGAGAGGTGGAGGTATAATGGCTACACCTTC
TRBJ2-5 | TRBV18 | NA | TRBD1 | CASSHGTGQETQYF | TGTGCCAGCTCACATGGGACAGGGCAAGAGACCCAGTACTTC
TRBJ2-1 | TRBV6-6 | NA | TRBD1 | CAAEGQAPNEQFF | TGTGCCGCGGAGGGACAGGCGCCCAATGAGCAGTTCTTC
TRBJ1-1 | TRBV5-8 | few | NA | CASSLGVPTGNTEAFF | TGTGCCAGCAGCTTGGGGGTGCCGACAGGGAACACTGAAGCTTTCTTT
TRBJ1-3 | TRBV19 | NA | NA | CASSIRSDRTSGNTIYF | TGTGCCAGTAGTATCCGATCAGACAGAACCTCTGGAAACACCATATATTTT
TRBJ1-5 | TRBV15 | NA | NA | CAVGTSRRGQPQHF | TGTGCCGTCGGGACATCACGCCGAGGGCAGCCCCAGCATTTT
TRBJ1-1 | TRBV29-1 | NA | NA | CSVGGGPNTEAFF | TGCAGCGTTGGGGGGGGGCCGAACACTGAAGCTTTCTTT
TRBJ2-2 | TRBV5-1 | NA | NA | CASSFQTGSDTGELFF | TGCGCCAGCAGCTTCCAGACAGGTAGTGACACCGGGGAGCTGTTTTTT
TRBJ1-3 | TRBV3-1/TRBV3-2 | NA | NA | CASSQDISGNTIYF | TGTGCCAGCAGCCAAGATATCTCTGGAAACACCATATATTTT
TRBJ2-3 | TRBV24-1 | NA | NA | CATGSGGTDTQYF | TGTGCCACCGGCTCCGGGGGCACAGATACGCAGTATTTT
TRBJ2-7 | TRBV5-1 | NA | NA | CASLGAGSYEQYF | TGCGCCAGCCTGGGGGCAGGCTCCTACGAGCAGTACTTC
TRBJ1-5 | TRBV2 | NA | TRBD1 | CASSERGQVNQPQHF | TGTGCCAGCAGTGAAAGGGGACAGGTCAATCAGCCCCAGCATTTT
TRBJ1-4 | TRBV29-1 | NA | TRBD1 | CSVGQGAVATNEKLFF | TGCAGCGTTGGACAGGGGGCCGTTGCAACTAATGAAAAACTGTTTTTT
TRBJ2-5 | TRBV4-2 | NA | NA | CASSPRGGETQYF | TGTGCCAGCAGCCCCAGGGGCGGGGAGACCCAGTACTTC
TRBJ2-1 | TRBV9 | NA | TRBD2 | CASSVGLAAPYNEQFF | TGTGCCAGCAGCGTAGGACTAGCGGCCCCCTACAATGAGCAGTTCTTC
TRBJ1-2 | TRBV2 | NA | TRBD1 | CAGVGTGNGYTF | TGTGCTGGGGTGGGGACAGGGAACGGCTACACCTTC
TRBJ2-2 | TRBV7-2 | NA | TRBD2 | CASSPRAGGGTGELFF | TGTGCCAGCAGCCCAAGAGCGGGAGGGGGGACCGGGGAGCTGTTTTTT
TRBJ2-1 | TRBV19 | NA | TRBD2 | CASSIDGGYAVQFF | TGTGCCAGTAGTATAGACGGGGGGTACGCTGTGCAGTTCTTC
TRBJ1-5 | TRBV6-5 | NA | NA | CASRQGVNQPQHF | TGTGCCAGCAGGCAAGGGGTGAATCAGCCCCAGCATTTT
TRBJ2-7 | TRBV2 | NA | NA | CASSAPLRTYEQYF | TGTGCCAGCAGTGCACCGCTACGCACCTACGAGCAGTACTTC
TRBJ2-2 | TRBV10-3 | NA | TRBD1 | CAINAGQANTGELFF | TGTGCCATCAATGCAGGACAGGCAAACACCGGGGAGCTGTTTTTT
TRBJ1-5 | TRBV15 | NA | NA | CATSRGGDYSNQPQHF | TGTGCCACCAGCAGAGGAGGCGACTATAGCAATCAGCCCCAGCATTTT
TRBJ2-7 | TRBV20-1 | NA | NA | CSARDVREQYF | TGCAGTGCTAGAGATGTCCGCGAGCAGTACTTC
TRBJ1-2 | TRBV28 | NA | NA | CASRSKRGYTF | TGTGCCAGCAGATCCAAACGGGGCTACACCTTC
TRBJ1-2 | TRBV5-5 | NA | NA | CASTRGSTGYGYTF | TGTGCCAGCACCAGGGGCTCTACCGGCTATGGCTACACCTTC
TRBJ2-7 | TRBV6-5 | NA | TRBD2 | CASTSSGTPYEQYF | TGTGCCAGCACCTCTAGCGGGACTCCCTACGAGCAGTACTTC
TRBJ1-2 | TRBV3-1/TRBV3-2 | NA | NA | CASSQDWQGGGYTF | TGTGCCAGCAGCCAAGATTGGCAGGGTGGAGGCTACACCTTC
TRBJ2-5 | TRBV19 | few | NA | CATGVGGETQYF | TGTGCCACGGGAGTGGGGGGAGAGACCCAGTACTTC
TRBJ2-2 | TRBV14 | NA | TRBD2 | CASSQFSGTNTGELFF | TGTGCCAGCAGCCAATTTAGCGGGACGAACACCGGGGAGCTGTTTTTT
TRBJ2-7 | TRBV9 | NA | TRBD1 | CASSVVGQGSNEQYF | TGTGCCAGCAGCGTAGTGGGACAGGGAAGCAACGAGCAGTACTTC
TRBJ2-3 | TRBV15 | NA | TRBD2 | CATSTLAGEKDTQYF | TGTGCCACCAGCACCCTAGCGGGAGAGAAAGATACGCAGTATTTT
TRBJ1-1 | TRBV5-1 | NA | NA | CASSFTGVDTEAFF | TGCGCCAGCAGCTTTACGGGGGTGGACACTGAAGCTTTCTTT
TRBJ1-5 | TRBV16 | NA | TRBD1 | CASSQNRGHSQPQHF | TGTGCCAGCAGCCAGAACAGGGGGCATAGTCAGCCCCAGCATTTT
TRBJ1-2 | TRBV3-1/TRBV3-2 | NA | TRBD1 | CASSQGTGGDYGYTF | TGTGCCAGCAGCCAAGGGACAGGGGGGGATTATGGCTACACCTTC
TRBJ1-5 | TRBV7-9 | NA | NA | CASSLGTANQPQHF | TGTGCCAGCAGCTTAGGGACTGCTAATCAGCCCCAGCATTTT
TRBJ2-7 | TRBV24-1 | NA | NA | CATSDGGAADEQYF | TGTGCCACCAGTGATGGGGGGGCGGCTGACGAGCAGTACTTC
TRBJ1-2 | TRBV12-3/TRBV12-4 | NA | NA | CASSLNGENGYTF | TGTGCCAGCAGCTTAAATGGAGAGAATGGCTACACCTTC
TRBJ1-6 | TRBV12-1 | NA | NA | CASSFYCSPLHF | TGTGCCAGCAGCTTTTATTGTTCACCCCTCCACTTT